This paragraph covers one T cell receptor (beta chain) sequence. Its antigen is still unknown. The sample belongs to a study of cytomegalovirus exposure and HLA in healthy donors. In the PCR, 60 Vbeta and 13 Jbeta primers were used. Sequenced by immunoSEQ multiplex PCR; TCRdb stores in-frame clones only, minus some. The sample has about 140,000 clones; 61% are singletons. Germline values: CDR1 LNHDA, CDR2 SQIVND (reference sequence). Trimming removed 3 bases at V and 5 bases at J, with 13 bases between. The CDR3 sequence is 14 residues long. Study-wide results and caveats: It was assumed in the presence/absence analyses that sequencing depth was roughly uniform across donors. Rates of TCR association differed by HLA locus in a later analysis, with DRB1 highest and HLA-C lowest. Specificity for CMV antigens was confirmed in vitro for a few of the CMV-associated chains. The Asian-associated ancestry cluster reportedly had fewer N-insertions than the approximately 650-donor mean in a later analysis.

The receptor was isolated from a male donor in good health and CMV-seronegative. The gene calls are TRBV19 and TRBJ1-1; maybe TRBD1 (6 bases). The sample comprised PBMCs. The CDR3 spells CASSMGAGETEAFF. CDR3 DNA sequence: TGTGCCAGTAGTATGGGGGCAGGGGAAACTGAAGCTTTCTTT.